This T cell receptor (beta chain) was captured by sequencing in a study of beta chain features in type 1 diabetes. Broader study findings: Sampled from patients, naive, central memory and Treg TCRB repertoires appeared more similar than those sampled from healthy donors. Significant though moderate, a shortening of TCRB CDR3s appeared in all four CD4+ subsets of Type 1 diabetes patients.

The authors reverse transcribed all of the isolated RNA, so sequencing captured expressed TCRB transcripts. The assay was immunoSEQ multiplex PCR, and TCRdb's table has in-frame clones only and misses some. The data hold 65,000 to 85,000 clones, with about 50% observed a single time. This CDR3 has 12 amino acids. The V end lost 4 bases, the J end lost 7 bases, and 9 bases lay between the germline ends. Germline lookup yields CDR1 SGDLS and CDR2 YYNGEE. This clone was seen a few times. Antigen specificity is unknown. The sample consisted of central memory CD4+ T cells from blood. The rearrangement uses TRBV9 and TRBJ2-1; no firm D call. This TCR derives from a man in his thirties or forties with type 1 diabetes. This chain's CDR3 is CASSTRGNEQFF. CDR3 DNA sequence: TGTGCCAGCAGCACGAGAGGAAATGAGCAGTTCTTC.